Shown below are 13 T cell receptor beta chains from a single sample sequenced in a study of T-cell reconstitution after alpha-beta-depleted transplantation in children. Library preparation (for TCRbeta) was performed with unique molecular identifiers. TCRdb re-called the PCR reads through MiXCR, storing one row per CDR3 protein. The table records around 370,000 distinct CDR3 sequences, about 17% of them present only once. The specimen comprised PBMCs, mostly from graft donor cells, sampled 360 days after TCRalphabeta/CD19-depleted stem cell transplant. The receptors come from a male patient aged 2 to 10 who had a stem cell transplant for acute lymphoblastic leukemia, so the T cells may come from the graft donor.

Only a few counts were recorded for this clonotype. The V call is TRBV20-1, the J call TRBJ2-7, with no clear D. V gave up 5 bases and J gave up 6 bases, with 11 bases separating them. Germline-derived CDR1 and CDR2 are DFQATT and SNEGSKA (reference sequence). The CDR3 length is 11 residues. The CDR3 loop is CSAEALGEQYF. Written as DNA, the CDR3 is TGCAGTGCTGAGGCTCTAGGCGAGCAGTACTTC.

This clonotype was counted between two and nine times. CDR3 protein: CSARPWDRGSNQPQHF. DNA for the CDR3: TGCAGTGCCCGTCCCTGGGACAGGGGGAGCAATCAGCCCCAGCATTTT. The genes are TRBV20-1 and TRBJ1-5; TRBD1 matches at 11 bases. Germline V gene data show CDR1 as DFQATT and CDR2 as SNEGSKA (reference sequence). V shed 6 bases, J shed 1 base, and the junction held 8 bases outside the gene matches. This CDR3 comprises 16 residues.

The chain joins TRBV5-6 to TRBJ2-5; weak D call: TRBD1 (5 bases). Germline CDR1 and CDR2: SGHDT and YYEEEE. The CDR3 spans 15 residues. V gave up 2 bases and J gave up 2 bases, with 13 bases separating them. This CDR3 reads CASSFNRNRQETQYF. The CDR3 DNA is TGTGCCAGCAGCTTTAACAGGAATCGGCAAGAGACCCAGTACTTC.

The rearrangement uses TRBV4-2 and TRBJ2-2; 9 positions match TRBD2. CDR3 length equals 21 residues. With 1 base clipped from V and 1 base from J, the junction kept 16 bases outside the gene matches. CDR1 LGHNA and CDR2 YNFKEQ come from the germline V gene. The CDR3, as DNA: TGTGCCAGCAGCCAAGTGGGCGAGCGGGAGGTCCGACGATGGAACACCGGGGAGCTGTTTTTT. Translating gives CASSQVGEREVRRWNTGELFF.

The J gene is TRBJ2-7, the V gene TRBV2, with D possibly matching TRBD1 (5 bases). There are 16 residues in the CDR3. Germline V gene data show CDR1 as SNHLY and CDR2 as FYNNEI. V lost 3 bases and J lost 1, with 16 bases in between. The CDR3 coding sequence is TGTGCCAGCAGTGATGACTCAGGGTCCATATCCTACGAGCAGTACTTC. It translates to CASSDDSGSISYEQYF.

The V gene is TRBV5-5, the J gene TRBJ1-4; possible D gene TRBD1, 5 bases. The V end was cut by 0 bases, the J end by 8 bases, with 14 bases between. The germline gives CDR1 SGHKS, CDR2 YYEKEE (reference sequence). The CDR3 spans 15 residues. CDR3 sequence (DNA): TGTGCCAGCAGCTTGGAGGGTCAGGGAGGCGAAAAACTGTTTTTT. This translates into CASSLEGQGGEKLFF.

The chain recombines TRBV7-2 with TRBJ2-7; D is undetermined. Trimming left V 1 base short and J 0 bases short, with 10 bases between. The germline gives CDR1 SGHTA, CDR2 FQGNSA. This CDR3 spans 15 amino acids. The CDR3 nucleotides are TGTGCCAGCAGCTTAGTAGTTGGAACCTCCTACGAGCAGTACTTC. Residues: CASSLVVGTSYEQYF. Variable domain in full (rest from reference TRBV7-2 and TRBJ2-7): GAGVSQSPSNKVTEKGKDVELRCDPISGHTALYWYRQSLGQGLEFLIYFQGNSAPDKSGLPSDRFSAERTGGSVSTLTIQRTQQEDSAVYLCASSLVVGTSYEQYFGPGTRLTVT.

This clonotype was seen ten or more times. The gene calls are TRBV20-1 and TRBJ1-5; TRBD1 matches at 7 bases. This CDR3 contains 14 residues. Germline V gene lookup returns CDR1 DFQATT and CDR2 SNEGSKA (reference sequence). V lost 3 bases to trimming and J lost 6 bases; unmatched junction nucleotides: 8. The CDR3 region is CSASHDREGQPQHF. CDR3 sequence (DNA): TGCAGTGCTAGCCACGACAGGGAAGGTCAGCCCCAGCATTTT.

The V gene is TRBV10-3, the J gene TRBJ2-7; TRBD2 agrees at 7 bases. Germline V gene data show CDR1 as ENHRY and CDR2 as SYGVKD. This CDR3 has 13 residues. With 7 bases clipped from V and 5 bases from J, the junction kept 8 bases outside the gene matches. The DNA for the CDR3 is TGTGCCATCACGCAGCGGGGAGACAACGAGCAGTACTTC. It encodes CAITQRGDNEQYF.

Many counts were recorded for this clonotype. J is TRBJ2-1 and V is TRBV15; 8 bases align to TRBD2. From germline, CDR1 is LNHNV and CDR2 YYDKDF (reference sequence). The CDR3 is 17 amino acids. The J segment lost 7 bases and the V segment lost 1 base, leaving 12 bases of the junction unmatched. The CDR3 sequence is CATSRALDYSGNNEQFF. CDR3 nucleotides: TGTGCCACCAGCAGAGCGCTCGACTATAGCGGGAATAATGAGCAGTTCTTC.

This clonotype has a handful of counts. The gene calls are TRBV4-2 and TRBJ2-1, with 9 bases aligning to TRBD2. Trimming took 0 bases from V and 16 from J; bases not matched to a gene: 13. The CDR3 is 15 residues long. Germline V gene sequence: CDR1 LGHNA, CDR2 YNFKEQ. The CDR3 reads CASSQDTAVAGVGFF. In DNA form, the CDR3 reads TGTGCCAGCAGCCAAGATACGGCAGTAGCGGGAGTTGGTTTCTTC.

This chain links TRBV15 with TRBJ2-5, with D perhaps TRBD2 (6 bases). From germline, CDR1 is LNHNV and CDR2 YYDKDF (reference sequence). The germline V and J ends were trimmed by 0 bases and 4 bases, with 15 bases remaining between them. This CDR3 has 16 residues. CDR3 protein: CATSRDLGGGGETQYF. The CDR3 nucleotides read TGTGCCACCAGCAGAGATCTGGGGGGTGGTGGAGAGACCCAGTACTTC.

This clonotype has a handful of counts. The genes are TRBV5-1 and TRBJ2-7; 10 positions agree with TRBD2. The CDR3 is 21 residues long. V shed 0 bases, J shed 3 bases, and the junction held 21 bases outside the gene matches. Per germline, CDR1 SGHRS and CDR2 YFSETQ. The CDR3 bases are TGCGCCAGCAGCTTGGGGGCTCCGGGACTAGCGCATAATAAGGGGGGCTACGAGCAGTACTTC. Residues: CASSLGAPGLAHNKGGYEQYF.